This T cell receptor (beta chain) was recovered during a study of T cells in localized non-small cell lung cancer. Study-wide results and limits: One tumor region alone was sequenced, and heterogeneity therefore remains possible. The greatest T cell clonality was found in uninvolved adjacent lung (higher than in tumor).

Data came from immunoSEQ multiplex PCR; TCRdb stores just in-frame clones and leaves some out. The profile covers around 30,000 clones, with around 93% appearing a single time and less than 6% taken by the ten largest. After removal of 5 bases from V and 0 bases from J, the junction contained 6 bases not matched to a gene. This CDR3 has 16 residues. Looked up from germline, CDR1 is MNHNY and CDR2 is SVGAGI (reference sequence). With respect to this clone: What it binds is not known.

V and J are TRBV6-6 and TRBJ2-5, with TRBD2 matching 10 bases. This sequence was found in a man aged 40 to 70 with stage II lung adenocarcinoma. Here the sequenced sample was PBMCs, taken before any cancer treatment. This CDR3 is CASSTTSGTYQETQYF. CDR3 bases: TGTGCCAGCAGTACCACTAGCGGGACGTACCAAGAGACCCAGTACTTC.